What follows are 20 T cell receptor beta chains derived from one specimen sequenced in a study of neurological immune-mediated disorders. One entry per CDR3 protein results from TCRdb running MiXCR on the 5' RACE reads. The sample carries fewer than 85,000 distinct CDR3 sequences, 17% recorded once. Sequencing was carried out using PBMCs. These receptor sequences come from a woman aged 40 to 49 in good health.

The chain couples TRBV6-5 to TRBJ2-5; 7 bases are a match to TRBD2. CDR1 and CDR2 from the germline V gene are MNHEY and SVGAGI. The CDR3 length is 15 residues. Trimming removed 0 bases from V and 5 bases from J; junction bases left unmatched: 6. The CDR3 DNA sequence: TGTGCCAGCAGTTACTCGATCCTGGGGGGGGAGACCCAGTACTTC. Its protein product is CASSYSILGGETQYF.

This clonotype appeared many times. The chain uses TRBV10-2 and TRBJ2-1, with 11 positions matching TRBD1. V was clipped by 6 bases and J by 5 bases; unmatched bases: 6. The germline gives CDR1 WSHSY, CDR2 SAAADI. The CDR3 has 15 residues. CDR3 in amino acids: CASRYGQGAHNEQFF. The CDR3 nucleotides read TGCGCCAGCAGATACGGACAGGGGGCTCACAATGAGCAGTTCTTC.

Worth noting for this clonotype: Here the CDR3 omits its conserved ending phenylalanine or tryptophan, so a read error is the likely source. V and J are TRBV6-5 and TRBJ1-5; D gene unclear. Trimming removed 2 bases from V and 4 bases from J, with 6 bases in between. Germline CDR1 MNHEY, CDR2 SVGAGI. CDR3 length equals 13 residues. CDR3: CASSYTSNQPQHS. CDR3 DNA sequence: TGTGCCAGCAGTTACACCTCTAATCAGCCCCAGCATTCT.

At least ten counts were recorded for this clonotype. The chain employs TRBV20-1 and TRBJ2-7; D is tentatively TRBD1 or TRBD2 (5 bases each). Germline loops: CDR1 DFQATT, CDR2 SNEGSKA (reference sequence). The V gene lost 5 bases and the J gene lost 3 bases, with 8 bases spanning the gap. The CDR3 extends over 11 amino acids. CDR3 sequence (DNA): TGCAGTGCTGGGACCCTCTACGAGCAGTACTTC. Protein: CSAGTLYEQYF.

This clonotype showed up many times. This sequence joins TRBV5-1 and TRBJ2-3; D uncertain. The CDR3 sequence is 13 residues long. The V and J ends lost 4 bases and 5 bases respectively, with 11 bases between them. CDR1 and CDR2 (germline): SGHRS, YFSETQ. The CDR3 spells CASSEDVGDTQYF. The DNA for the CDR3 is TGCGCCAGCAGCGAGGACGTCGGAGATACGCAGTATTTT.

Comment on this clonotype: An end of the junction differs from the germline gene, which may be a read error. V gene TRBV10-3 combines with J gene TRBJ1-3; tentatively, D is TRBD1 (5 bases). The CDR3 sequence is 17 residues long. Germline assignment: CDR1 ENHRY and CDR2 SYGVKD. The CDR3 loop reads CAISESNGWGPGNSIYF. Here the CDR3 DNA reads TGCGCCATCAGTGAGTCGAACGGCTGGGGACCTGGAAACTCCATATATTTT.

This clonotype was found many times. J is TRBJ2-2 and V is TRBV7-3; 7 bases line up with TRBD1. V lost 10 bases, J lost 4 bases, and 6 bases stayed unmatched. Germline V gives CDR1 SGHTA, CDR2 FQGTGA. The CDR3 has 13 residues. CDR3 nucleotide sequence: TGTGCCACCAGGGACAGAGTCACCGGGGAGCTGTTTTTT. Encoded protein: CATRDRVTGELFF.

This clonotype was observed many times. V is TRBV20-1 and J is TRBJ2-6, with a possible D match to TRBD1 (6 bases). The CDR3 loop spans 16 amino acids. The V end lost 0 bases, the J end lost 2 bases, and 11 bases lay between the germline ends. Germline loops: CDR1 DFQATT, CDR2 SNEGSKA (reference sequence). CDR3 coding DNA: TGCAGTGCTAGAGATCCAAAGGGGGCTGGGGCCAACGTCCTGACTTTC. It translates to CSARDPKGAGANVLTF.

Turning to this clonotype: Possible read error: a much larger clone is one base away. The V call is TRBV7-2, the J call TRBJ2-5; D may be TRBD1 or TRBD2 (5 bases each). The CDR3 contains 13 residues. Trimming removed 5 bases at V and 5 bases at J, with 12 bases between. The germline gives CDR1 SGHTA, CDR2 FQGNSA. The CDR3 protein is CASSTRGHETQYF. The CDR3 DNA sequence: TGTGCCAGCAGCACGAGGGGTCACGAGACCCAGTACTTC.

This clonotype was seen ten or more times. V and J are TRBV7-2 and TRBJ1-2; TRBD1 agrees at 9 bases. The ends lost 5 bases at V and 8 bases at J; junction bases unmatched: 9. CDR3 length equals 14 residues. Germline CDR1 is SGHTA and CDR2 is FQGNSA. The CDR3 region is CASSEYRGLGGYTF. The CDR3 nucleotides read TGTGCCAGCAGCGAATACAGGGGGCTAGGCGGCTACACCTTC. The entire variable domain, with the rest obtained from reference TRBV7-2 and TRBJ1-2, is as follows: GAGVSQSPSNKVTEKGKDVELRCDPISGHTALYWYRQSLGQGLEFLIYFQGNSAPDKSGLPSDRFSAERTGGSVSTLTIQRTQQEDSAVYLCASSEYRGLGGYTFGSGTRLTVV.

This clonotype was counted many times. The V gene is TRBV6-5, the J gene TRBJ1-2; no clear D gene. V was shortened by 2 bases and J by 5 bases, with 12 bases between the two germline ends. The CDR3 contains 14 residues. Germline V lookup: CDR1 MNHEY, CDR2 SVGAGI. The CDR3 coding sequence is TGTGCCAGCAGTTACGGCGAAGGGAAGTATGGCTACACCTTC. Amino acid sequence: CASSYGEGKYGYTF.

J is TRBJ2-7 and V is TRBV20-1; 8 nucleotides agree with TRBD2. Germline trimming cut 7 bases from V and 8 bases from J; bases unmatched to any gene: 16. This CDR3 is built from 14 residues. The V gene's germline CDR1 is DFQATT and CDR2 SNEGSKA (reference sequence). In DNA, the CDR3 is TGCAGTGTACGGAGAGCGGGGGATTCGGGAAAGCAGTACTTC. It translates to CSVRRAGDSGKQYF.

This clonotype came up many times. This rearrangement joins TRBV7-9 to TRBJ2-5, with a possible D match to TRBD1 (6 bases). This CDR3 has 14 residues. The V end lost 6 bases, the J end lost 4 bases, and 15 bases lay between the germline ends. The germline V gene has CDR1 SEHNR and CDR2 FQNEAQ (reference sequence). Here the CDR3 reads CASSYLRGTETQYF. CDR3 sequence (DNA): TGTGCCAGCAGTTACCTCAGGGGAACAGAGACCCAGTACTTC.

The CDR3 DNA reads as TGTGCCTGGGGTTGGGGAACGAACACCGGGGAGCTGTTTTTT. Translating it yields CAWGWGTNTGELFF. The chain recombines TRBV30 with TRBJ2-2, with D unclear. V was pared by 5 bases and J by 0 bases, with 10 bases between. Germline CDR1 and CDR2: GTSNPN and SVGIG (reference sequence). The length of the CDR3 is 14 residues.

This clonotype was picked up many times. The chain has TRBV20-1 and TRBJ2-5; 12 bases match TRBD2. J lost 2 bases, V lost 3 bases, and 10 bases had no gene match. The CDR3 is made up of 17 amino acids. Germline V gene lookup returns CDR1 DFQATT and CDR2 SNEGSKA (reference sequence). CDR3 protein: CSASRASGGVLQETQYF. CDR3 nucleotides: TGCAGTGCTAGTCGGGCTAGCGGGGGGGTCCTTCAAGAGACCCAGTACTTC.

This clonotype was seen many times. The rearrangement uses TRBV3-1 and TRBJ1-4, with D uncertain. Germline CDR1 reads LGHDT; CDR2 reads YNNKEL (reference sequence). Trimming left V 5 bases short and J 6 bases short, with 13 bases between. The CDR3 has 14 residues. The CDR3 protein is CASSKAVEDEKLFF. CDR3 DNA: TGTGCCAGCAGCAAGGCGGTGGAGGATGAAAAACTGTTTTTT.

This clonotype occurred many times. V is TRBV28 and J is TRBJ2-7; TRBD2 is a possible D gene (5 bases). CDR1 is MDHEN and CDR2 is SYDVKM in the germline V gene. This CDR3 spans 14 amino acids. V lost 4 bases to trimming and J lost 7 bases, with 17 bases between them. The chain's CDR3 is CASSSHGNPREQYV. CDR3 bases: TGTGCCAGCAGTTCACACGGGAATCCCAGGGAGCAGTACGTC.

This clonotype has ten or more counts. This chain connects TRBV15 to TRBJ2-1; tentatively, D is TRBD2 (7 bases). CDR3 length equals 16 residues. Per the germline V gene, CDR1 is LNHNV and CDR2 is YYDKDF (reference sequence). Between the trimmed V and J ends, which lost 1 base and 5 bases, there was a span of 15 bases. The CDR3 region is CATSRGGGGRHNEQFF. The CDR3, as DNA: TGTGCCACCAGCAGAGGTGGCGGGGGCCGACACAATGAGCAGTTCTTC.

This clonotype was observed many times. CDR3 sequence reads: CASSSGLSNTGELFF. The DNA for the CDR3 is TGTGCCAGCAGCTCGGGACTCTCCAACACCGGGGAGCTGTTTTTT. V gene TRBV7-2 combines with J gene TRBJ2-2; perhaps TRBD2 as D (6 bases). Trimming cost V 4 bases and J 2 bases, with 11 bases left between them. From germline, CDR1 is SGHTA and CDR2 FQGNSA. The CDR3 runs to 15 residues.

In its sample, this clonotype was seen a few times. This sequence joins TRBV7-7 and TRBJ2-5; either TRBD1 or TRBD2 may fit D (5 bases each). The V gene lost 5 bases and the J gene lost 2 bases, with 9 bases spanning the gap. Germline assignment: CDR1 SSHAT and CDR2 FNYEAQ (reference sequence). This CDR3 has 13 amino acids. CDR3 protein: CASSRGRQETQYF. CDR3 bases: TGTGCCAGCAGCCGGGGACGGCAAGAGACCCAGTACTTC.